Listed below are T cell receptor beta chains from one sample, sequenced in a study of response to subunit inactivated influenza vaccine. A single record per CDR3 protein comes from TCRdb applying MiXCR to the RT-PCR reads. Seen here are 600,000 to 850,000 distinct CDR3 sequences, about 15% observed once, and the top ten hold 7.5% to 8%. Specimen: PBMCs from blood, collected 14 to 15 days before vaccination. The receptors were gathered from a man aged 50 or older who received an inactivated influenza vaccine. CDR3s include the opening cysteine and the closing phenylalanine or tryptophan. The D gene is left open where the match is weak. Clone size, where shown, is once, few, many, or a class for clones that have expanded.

TGCAGTGCTAGTTGGCAGGGGGGACCAGATACGCAGTATTTT	CSASWQGGPDTQYF	TRBV20-1	few	TRBJ2-3	-
TGTGCCTGTTCCGTCCCGGGGACAGGGATCTATGGCTACACCTTC	CACSVPGTGIYGYTF	TRBV30	-	TRBJ1-2	TRBD1
TGTGCCAGCAGTCACGGAGGGCCTTGGGGGGAGCTGTTTTTT	CASSHGGPWGELFF	TRBV28	few	TRBJ2-2	-
TGTGCCAGCAGTTTAGAAGGGACGGTGGGAAGCAATCAGCCCCAGCATTTT	CASSLEGTVGSNQPQHF	TRBV12-3/TRBV12-4	many	TRBJ1-5	-
TGCGCCAGCAGCGTGACGGGGGGTTGGAATGAGCAGTTCTTC	CASSVTGGWNEQFF	TRBV5-1	few	TRBJ2-1	TRBD2
TGTGCCAGCAGTTTGGGTCAGGGGCTCAATTTT	CASSLGQGLNF	TRBV12-3/TRBV12-4	-	TRBJ1-3	-
TGTGCCATCACTGGCACCTTGGCCGAGACCCAGTACTTC	CAITGTLAETQYF	TRBV10-3	few	TRBJ2-5	-
TGTGCCAGCAGCTTAGGGACGGCTATCTACGAGCAGTACTTC	CASSLGTAIYEQYF	TRBV7-6	-	TRBJ2-7	-
TGTGCCAGCAGCTTTGGGCCGGGACAGGGAGTTGAAAAACTGTTTTTT	CASSFGPGQGVEKLFF	TRBV7-9	-	TRBJ1-4	TRBD1
TGTGCCAGCAGTTACTCGAGGGACGGGGGTGAAGCTTTCTTT	CASSYSRDGGEAFF	TRBV6-5	few	TRBJ1-1	-
TGTGCCAGCAGTTACACAGGGGGCGCAGAGACCCAGTACTTC	CASSYTGGAETQYF	TRBV12-3/TRBV12-4	many	TRBJ2-5	TRBD1
TGCGCCAGCAGCCAAGATCCTAGGGGACTAGCGGGCACAGATACGCAGTATTTT	CASSQDPRGLAGTDTQYF	TRBV4-1	-	TRBJ2-3	TRBD2
TGTGCCACCAGCAGAGAAGGGGCAATCGGGGAGCTGTTTTTT	CATSREGAIGELFF	TRBV15	-	TRBJ2-2	-
TGCGCCACCCGGGCTACGGGGGACTATAATTCACCCCTCCACTTT	CATRATGDYNSPLHF	TRBV5-1	-	TRBJ1-6	-
TGCAGCGCCCGTCCGGGCGGGGAAAAACTGTTTTTT	CSARPGGEKLFF	TRBV29-1	-	TRBJ1-4	-
TGTGCCAGCAGTTACCAACGGGAATACAATGAGCAGTTCTTC	CASSYQREYNEQFF	TRBV6-5	-	TRBJ2-1	-
TGCAGTGCTTTCCAGAGCACCGGGGAGCTGTTTTTT	CSAFQSTGELFF	TRBV20-1	-	TRBJ2-2	-
TGTGCCAGCAGCCCCCTTGCCCCTATTAGGGGAGAGACCCAGTACTTC	CASSPLAPIRGETQYF	TRBV7-8	few	TRBJ2-5	-
TGCAGGGGAGCGGGACAGGGGGCCTACGAGCAGTACTTC	CRGAGQGAYEQYF	TRBV20-1	few	TRBJ2-7	TRBD1
TGTGCCAGCAGTGAATTGGGACAGGGGTTAGGCATTCAGTACTTC	CASSELGQGLGIQYF	TRBV2	-	TRBJ2-4	TRBD1
TGCAGTGCTAGTATAAGCGGGAGAGTCTATGAGCAGTTCTTC	CSASISGRVYEQFF	TRBV20-1	-	TRBJ2-1	TRBD2
TGTGCCATCAGTCCTGGCGCCTCTAATGAGCAGTTCTTC	CAISPGASNEQFF	TRBV10-3	-	TRBJ2-1	-
TGCGCCAGCAGTCACGGAAGATTGCAGGTTGAAGTGAGTTATTGCTACACCTTC	CASSHGRLQVEVSYCYTF	TRBV5-1	-	TRBJ1-2	-
TGCGCCAGCAGCTTCTCAGATGGGAGTGAAAAACTGTTTTTT	CASSFSDGSEKLFF	TRBV5-1	few	TRBJ1-4	-
TGTGCCAGCAGCCGTTCGGACAGGGAAGAGACCCAGTACTTC	CASSRSDREETQYF	TRBV5-6	-	TRBJ2-5	TRBD1
TGTGCCAGCAGTTTGATAGCGGAGCTCAATGAGCAGTTCTTC	CASSLIAELNEQFF	TRBV12-3/TRBV12-4	-	TRBJ2-1	-
TGTGCCAGCAGTTTACGAGGGCTTGGGGGCATTGAGTTTTTT	CASSLRGLGGIEFF	TRBV27	few	TRBJ2-2	-
TGTGCCAGCAGGGAGAGGGCGAACTATGGCTACACCTTC	CASRERANYGYTF	TRBV5-4	-	TRBJ1-2	-
TGTGCCAGCAGCTTGGCGACTAGCGTATCCTACAATGAGCAGTTCTTC	CASSLATSVSYNEQFF	TRBV5-6	-	TRBJ2-1	TRBD2
TGTGCCAGCAGCACCGCGGGACAGGGGGTTAGTACTACGCAGTATTTT	CASSTAGQGVSTTQYF	TRBV11-2	few	TRBJ2-3	TRBD1
TGTGCCAGCAGCTACGGACTTCCGAGTAGCTACACCTTC	CASSYGLPSSYTF	TRBV12-3/TRBV12-4	few	TRBJ1-2	-
TGTGCCAGCAGCCAAAAGGGGACTGCGCTGGGAGAAGCTTTCTTT	CASSQKGTALGEAFF	TRBV3-1	few	TRBJ1-1	-
TGTGCCAGCAGTTTACGACCCCCCGGGACCCAGTACTTC	CASSLRPPGTQYF	TRBV28	-	TRBJ2-5	-
TGTGCCAGCTCACAGGGACAGGGATACGAGACCCAGTACTTC	CASSQGQGYETQYF	TRBV18	once	TRBJ2-5	TRBD1
TGTGCCAGCAGTTACTCGGCAGCCCCTAACTTGAACACTGAAGCTTTCTTT	CASSYSAAPNLNTEAFF	TRBV6-5	few	TRBJ1-1	-
TGCGCCAGCAGCTTCCCCCCAAGGGGGAATACGCAGTATTTT	CASSFPPRGNTQYF	TRBV5-1	-	TRBJ2-3	-
TGCAGTGCTCCGGGACAGGGTAGTGAAAAACTGTTTTTT	CSAPGQGSEKLFF	TRBV20-1	few	TRBJ1-4	TRBD1